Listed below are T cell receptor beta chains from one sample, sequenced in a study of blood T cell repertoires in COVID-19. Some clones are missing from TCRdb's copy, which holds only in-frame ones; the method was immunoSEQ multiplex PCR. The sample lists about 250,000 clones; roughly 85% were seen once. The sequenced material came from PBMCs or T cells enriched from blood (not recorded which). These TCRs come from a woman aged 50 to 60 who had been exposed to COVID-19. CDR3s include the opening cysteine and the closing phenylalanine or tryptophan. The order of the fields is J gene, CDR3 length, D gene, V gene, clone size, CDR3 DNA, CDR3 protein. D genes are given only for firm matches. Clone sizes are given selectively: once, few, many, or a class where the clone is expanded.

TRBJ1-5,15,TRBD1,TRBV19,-,TGTGCCAGTAGTATCAGGGGGCGAGGCAATCAGCCCCAGCATTTT,CASSIRGRGNQPQHF
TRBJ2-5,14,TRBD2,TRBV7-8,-,TGTGCCACGAGCGGGGGGTTCTCCCAAGAGACCCAGTACTTC,CATSGGFSQETQYF
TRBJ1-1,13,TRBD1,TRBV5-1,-,TGCGCCAGCAGACAGGGGGCAGGAACTGAAGCTTTCTTT,CASRQGAGTEAFF
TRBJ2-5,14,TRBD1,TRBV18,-,TGTGCCAGCTCACCCGGGACAGGGAAAGAGACCCAGTACTTC,CASSPGTGKETQYF
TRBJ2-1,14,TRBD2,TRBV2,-,TGTGCCAGCAGTGTTGCGGGGGGGCAGCCTGAGCAGTTCTTC,CASSVAGGQPEQFF
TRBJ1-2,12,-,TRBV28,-,TGTGCCATTAGCGGGGGGCTGGATGGCTACACCTTC,CAISGGLDGYTF
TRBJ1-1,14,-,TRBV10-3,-,TGTGCCATCAGTGATCAGGGAGGATACACTGAAGCTTTCTTT,CAISDQGGYTEAFF
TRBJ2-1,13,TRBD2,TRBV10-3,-,TGTGCCATTAGCGGGGGCTCCTACAATGAGCAGTTCTTC,CAISGGSYNEQFF
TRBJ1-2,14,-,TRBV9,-,TGTGCCAGCAGCGCTCAGACTCTCTCTTATGGCTACACCTTC,CASSAQTLSYGYTF
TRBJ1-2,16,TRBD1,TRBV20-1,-,TGCAGTGCTAGTGGTCGGACAGGACGTCTTGGCTATGGCTACACCTTC,CSASGRTGRLGYGYTF
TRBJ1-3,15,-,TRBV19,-,TGTGCCAGTAGTATAGATCGAACATCAGGAAACACCATATATTTT,CASSIDRTSGNTIYF
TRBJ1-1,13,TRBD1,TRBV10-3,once,TGTGCCATCAGGACAGGGCTGAACACTGAAGCTTTCTTT,CAIRTGLNTEAFF
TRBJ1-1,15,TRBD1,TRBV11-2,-,TGTGCCAGCAGCTCAGAGGGACAGGAGAGGACTGAAGCTTTCTTT,CASSSEGQERTEAFF
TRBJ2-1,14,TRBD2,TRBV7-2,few,TGTGCCAGCAGCTGGACGGGGGGTAAAAATGAGCAGTTCTTC,CASSWTGGKNEQFF
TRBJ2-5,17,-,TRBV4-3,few,TGCGCCAGCAGCCAAGGACCCCCGGGCTCCGGAGGGGAGACCCAGTACTTC,CASSQGPPGSGGETQYF
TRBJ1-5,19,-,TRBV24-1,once,TGTGCCACCAGTGATTTGCCGTACATGGGAGGGGAAAGCAATCAGCCCCAGCATTTT,CATSDLPYMGGESNQPQHF
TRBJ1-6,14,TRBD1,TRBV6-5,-,TGTGCCAGCAGGGGACAGGGATGGGGGTCACCCCTCCACTTT,CASRGQGWGSPLHF
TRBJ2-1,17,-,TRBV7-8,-,TGTGCCAGCAGCTTAGTATTGTTGGGCACTCAAAGGAATGAGCAGTTCTTC,CASSLVLLGTQRNEQFF
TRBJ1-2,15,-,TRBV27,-,TGTGCCAGCTATCCCTCCGGGGGGAGTAACTATGGCTACACCTTC,CASYPSGGSNYGYTF
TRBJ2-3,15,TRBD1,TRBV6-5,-,TGTGCCAGCAGCCCACAGGGGTTCAGTCGAGATACGCAGTATTTT,CASSPQGFSRDTQYF
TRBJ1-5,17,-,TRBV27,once,TGTGCCAGCAGTCCTATGGGCGGGGGTTATAGCAATCAGCCCCAGCATTTT,CASSPMGGGYSNQPQHF
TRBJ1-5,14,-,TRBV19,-,TGTGCCAGTAGTATAGGGCCAGGGGAACAGCCCCAGCATTTT,CASSIGPGEQPQHF
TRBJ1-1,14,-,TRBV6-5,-,TGTGCCAGCAAAGTGGGACAACTGAACACTGAAGCTTTCTTT,CASKVGQLNTEAFF
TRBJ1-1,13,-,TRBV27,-,TGTGCCAGCAGTTTAGGACGGGGCACTGAAGCTTTCTTT,CASSLGRGTEAFF
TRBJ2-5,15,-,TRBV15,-,TGTGCCACCAGCAGAGGCGGCGGAAGGGGGGAGACCCAGTACTTC,CATSRGGGRGETQYF
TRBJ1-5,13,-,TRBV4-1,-,TGCGCCAGCAGCCAAGATCGTGACTTGGCCCAGCATTTT,CASSQDRDLAQHF
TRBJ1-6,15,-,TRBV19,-,TGTGCCAGTAGTACCCGGCCGGACAGTAATTCACCCCTCCACTTT,CASSTRPDSNSPLHF
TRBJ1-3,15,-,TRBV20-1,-,TGCAGTGCTAGTAGTCCCAGGGTGGACGGAAACACCATATATTTT,CSASSPRVDGNTIYF
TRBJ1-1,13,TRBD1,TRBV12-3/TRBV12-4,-,TGTGCCAGCAGCCGGCAGGGGGGCACTGAAGCTTTCTTT,CASSRQGGTEAFF
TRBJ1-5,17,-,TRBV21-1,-,TGTGCCAGCAGCCCACGGGAGGGGGGCAGAAGCAATCAGCCCCAGCATTTT,CASSPREGGRSNQPQHF
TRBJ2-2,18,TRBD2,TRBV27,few,TGTGCCAGCAGTTTATCTACTAGCGGGGGGGCGAACACCGGGGAGCTGTTTTTT,CASSLSTSGGANTGELFF
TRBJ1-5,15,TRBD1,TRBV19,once,TGTGCCAGTAAATCCGTGACAGGGACTAATCAGCCCCAGCATTTT,CASKSVTGTNQPQHF
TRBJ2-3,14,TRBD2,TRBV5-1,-,TGCGCCAGCAGCTTGAGCTTAGCGGGGGATACGCAGTATTTT,CASSLSLAGDTQYF
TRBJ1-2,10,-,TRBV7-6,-,TGTGCCATCCAATTCTATGGCTACACCTTC,CAIQFYGYTF
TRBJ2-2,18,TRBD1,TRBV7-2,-,TGTGCCAGCAGCCGGACTGTCACAGGGGCCGCGAACACCGGGGAGCTGTTTTTT,CASSRTVTGAANTGELFF